These T cell receptor beta chains were read from a single sample in a study of spatial heterogeneity in lung cancer. MiXCR, run by TCRdb on the 5' RACE reads, gives a single entry per CDR3 protein. Among roughly 120,000 distinct CDR3 sequences listed, 10% to 15% were seen once. The sequencing used PBMCs, collected at follow-up. The receptors derive from a male donor with early-stage non-small cell lung cancer. CDR3s include the opening cysteine and the closing phenylalanine or tryptophan. A D gene is named only where the DNA matches it firmly. Some rows mark clone size as missing; the rest say once, few, many or name a class of expanded clone.

clone size | CDR3 length | J gene | D gene | V gene | CDR3 DNA | CDR3 protein
few | 14 | TRBJ2-7 | TRBD2 | TRBV29-1 | TGCAGCGTTGGGAGCGGGGGGCCTGGATACGAGCAGTACTTC | CSVGSGGPGYEQYF
many | 12 | TRBJ2-5 | . | TRBV7-9 | TGTGCCAGCAAGACAAATAGGGAGACCCAGTACTTC | CASKTNRETQYF
. | 14 | TRBJ2-3 | TRBD1 | TRBV2 | TGTGCCAGCAGTCACCGTCTACAGGGGGTTACGCAGTATTTT | CASSHRLQGVTQYF
many | 14 | TRBJ1-1 | TRBD1 | TRBV20-1 | TGCAGTGCGAGCCGACAGGGAAGGTACACTGAAGCTTTCTTT | CSASRQGRYTEAFF
few | 15 | TRBJ1-4 | . | TRBV27 | TGTGCCAGCAGTTTATCGAGACACAGTAATGAAAAACTGTTTTTT | CASSLSRHSNEKLFF
few | 16 | TRBJ2-1 | . | TRBV11-2 | TGTGCCAGCAGCTCCGGGGGACTGTCCCCACACAATGAGCAGTTCTTC | CASSSGGLSPHNEQFF
few | 17 | TRBJ2-3 | . | TRBV7-3 | TGTGCCAGCAGCTTCCCCCCCTTTCCCTCGGGGCCAGATACGCAGTATTTT | CASSFPPFPSGPDTQYF
few | 13 | TRBJ1-5 | TRBD1 | TRBV10-3 | TGTGCCAGTACAAAGGGGGCGAGTCAGCCCCAGCATTTT | CASTKGASQPQHF
many | 20 | TRBJ1-6 | TRBD1 | TRBV7-2 | TGTGCCAGCAGCTTAGTTGCGGGACAGGGGCCGCACCTCTATAATTCACCCCTCCACTTT | CASSLVAGQGPHLYNSPLHF
many | 11 | TRBJ2-1 | . | TRBV29-1 | TGCAGCGTAGAACGGAACAATGAGCAGTTCTTC | CSVERNNEQFF
. | 17 | TRBJ2-4 | . | TRBV11-2 | TGTGCCAGCTCCCCTCTCCTTCTCCGGGACACCAGAAACATTCAGTACTTC | CASSPLLLRDTRNIQYF
few | 14 | TRBJ2-2 | TRBD1 | TRBV7-9 | TGTGCCAGCAAAGCGGACAGGGTCACCGGGGAGCTGTTTTTT | CASKADRVTGELFF
. | 16 | TRBJ2-2 | . | TRBV4-1 | TGCGCCAGCAGCCAAGATGTTAGGGGTTTGACCGGGGAGCTGTTTTTT | CASSQDVRGLTGELFF
. | 16 | TRBJ2-5 | . | TRBV5-1 | TGCGCCAGCAGCTTGGCCAAATCGGGGGCTTATGAGACCCAGTACTTC | CASSLAKSGAYETQYF
few | 14 | TRBJ2-7 | TRBD2 | TRBV11-2 | TGTGCCAGCAGCTTACTAGCGGGGGGGCGCGAGCAGTACTTC | CASSLLAGGREQYF
. | 17 | TRBJ2-2 | TRBD1 | TRBV3-1 | TGTGCCAGCAGCCAAGGGCAGGGGGCGCGAGGTACCGGGGAGCTGTTTTTT | CASSQGQGARGTGELFF
few | 11 | TRBJ2-7 | . | TRBV6-1 | TGTGCCAGCGCGAAGGGGTACGAGCAGTACTTC | CASAKGYEQYF
. | 14 | TRBJ2-3 | TRBD1 | TRBV5-4 | TGTGCCAGCAGCCCAGGGGGCGATACGGATACGCAGTATTTT | CASSPGGDTDTQYF
. | 16 | TRBJ2-3 | TRBD2 | TRBV7-2 | TGTGCCAGCAGCTTTTGGGAAGCGGGGCGCACAGATACGCAGTATTTT | CASSFWEAGRTDTQYF
. | 13 | TRBJ2-5 | . | TRBV30 | TGTGCCTGGGCTGGAGGGATCCAAGAGACCCAGTACTTC | CAWAGGIQETQYF
few | 16 | TRBJ2-7 | TRBD1 | TRBV5-1 | TGCGCCAGCAGCTTAAGAGTGTTGGGACAGGGAAACGAGCAGTACTTC | CASSLRVLGQGNEQYF
. | 15 | TRBJ1-5 | TRBD1 | TRBV6-1 | TGTGCCAGCACCGGACAGGCCGCCGGCAATCAGCCCCAGCATTTT | CASTGQAAGNQPQHF
. | 13 | TRBJ2-7 | TRBD1 | TRBV10-3 | TGTGCCATCAGTGGGGACAGGGGGCACGAGCAGTACTTC | CAISGDRGHEQYF
many | 19 | TRBJ2-2 | TRBD2 | TRBV9 | TGTGCCAGCAGCACCCGGACTAGCGGGGGACCCGCGAACACCGGGGAGCTGTTTTTT | CASSTRTSGGPANTGELFF
many | 12 | TRBJ2-4 | TRBD1 | TRBV29-1 | TGCAGCGTTTCGGACAGGGGATACATTCAGTACTTC | CSVSDRGYIQYF
. | 14 | TRBJ2-5 | . | TRBV12-3/TRBV12-4 | TGTGCCAGCAGTTTAGGGAGCCTCCAAGAGACCCAGTACTTC | CASSLGSLQETQYF
. | 13 | TRBJ1-4 | . | TRBV15 | TGTGCCACCAGCAGAGCAGGAGCCGAAAAACTGTTTTTT | CATSRAGAEKLFF
few | 14 | TRBJ1-1 | . | TRBV5-1 | TGCGCCAGCAGCGAAGGGGTTGGGCGTACTGAAGCTTTCTTT | CASSEGVGRTEAFF
many | 15 | TRBJ2-2 | . | TRBV11-2 | TGTGCCAGCAGCCCTGGGACGGGGAACACCGGGGAGCTGTTTTTT | CASSPGTGNTGELFF
. | 13 | TRBJ1-5 | . | TRBV2 | TGTGCCAGCAGACTAGACAGGAATCAGCCCCAGCATTTT | CASRLDRNQPQHF
. | 16 | TRBJ2-5 | . | TRBV7-2 | TGTGCCAGCAGCTTAGTTCCTGATCCGAATCAAGAGACCCAGTACTTC | CASSLVPDPNQETQYF
few | 12 | TRBJ2-1 | . | TRBV28 | TGTGCCAGCAGTTTCTCGGTTGTTGAGCAGTTCTTC | CASSFSVVEQFF
many | 15 | TRBJ2-5 | . | TRBV9 | TGTGCCAGCAGCGTAGTACAGGGAGGGCAAGAGACCCAGTACTTC | CASSVVQGGQETQYF
. | 16 | TRBJ2-6 | . | TRBV5-1 | TGCGCCAACAGCCCGACAGTGACCCCTGGGGCCTACGTCCTGACTTTC | CANSPTVTPGAYVLTF
. | 16 | TRBJ2-1 | TRBD2 | TRBV12-3/TRBV12-4 | TGTGCCAGCAGTCTCACTAGCGGGGGGGCCATTGATGAGCAGTTCTTC | CASSLTSGGAIDEQFF
. | 13 | TRBJ2-1 | TRBD2 | TRBV20-1 | TGCAGTGCCACCGGGACTAGCGAGGTGGAGCAGTTCTTC | CSATGTSEVEQFF
many | 13 | TRBJ1-5 | . | TRBV27 | TGTGCCAGCAGTTTAGGGTCCAGAGGGCCCCAGCATTTT | CASSLGSRGPQHF
many | 16 | TRBJ2-4 | . | TRBV19 | TGTGCCAGTAGTGCCTCGGAGGTTTACCCGAGTGACATTCAGTACTTC | CASSASEVYPSDIQYF
. | 13 | TRBJ1-2 | . | TRBV12-3/TRBV12-4 | TGTGCCAGCAGTGCCTCAGGGTCCTATGGCTACACCTTC | CASSASGSYGYTF